This T cell receptor (beta chain) came from a study of T cell changes during pregnancy in multiple sclerosis. The CDR3 consists of 13 residues. CDR1 is LNHNV and CDR2 is YYDKDF in the germline V gene (reference sequence). V was clipped by 5 bases and J by 2 bases; unmatched bases: 3. Measured with immunoSEQ multiplex PCR; TCRdb has only the in-frame clones, and not every one. Here the sample spans around 51,000 clones, approximately 93% being singletons. This TCR was sampled from a female donor with multiple sclerosis, enrolled in a pregnancy study. This chain joins TRBV15 and TRBJ2-7, with TRBD1 matching over 7 bases. This specimen consisted of peripheral blood, obtained in the second trimester of pregnancy. The CDR3 here is CATSRDRTYEQYF. Written as DNA, the CDR3 is TGTGCCACCAGCCGGGACAGAACCTACGAGCAGTACTTC. Complete variable domain (other parts from reference TRBV15 and TRBJ2-7): DAMVIQNPRYQVTQFGKPVTLSCSQTLNHNVMYWYQQKSSQAPKLLFHYYDKDFNNEADTPDNFQSRRPNTSFCFLDIRSPGLGDTAMYLCATSRDRTYEQYFGPGTRLTVT.